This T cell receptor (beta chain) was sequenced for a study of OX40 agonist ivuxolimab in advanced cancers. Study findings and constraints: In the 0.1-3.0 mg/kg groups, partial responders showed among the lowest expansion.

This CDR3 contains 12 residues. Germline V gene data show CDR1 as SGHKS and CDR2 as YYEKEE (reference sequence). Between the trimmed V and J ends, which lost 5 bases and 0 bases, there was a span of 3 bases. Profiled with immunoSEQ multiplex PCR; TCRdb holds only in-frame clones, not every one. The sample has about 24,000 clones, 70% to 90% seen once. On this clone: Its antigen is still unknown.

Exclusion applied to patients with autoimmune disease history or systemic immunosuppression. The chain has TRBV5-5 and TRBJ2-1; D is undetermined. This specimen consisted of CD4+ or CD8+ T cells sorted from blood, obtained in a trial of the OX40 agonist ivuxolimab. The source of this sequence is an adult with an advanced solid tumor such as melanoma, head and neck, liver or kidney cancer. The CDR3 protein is CASRGSYNEQFF. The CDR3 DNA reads TGTGCCAGCAGGGGCTCCTACAATGAGCAGTTCTTC.